The 25 T cell receptor beta chains presented below share a single source sample, sequenced in a study of T cells in Graves' hyperthyroidism and ophthalmopathy. Researchers took RNA transcripts and amplified the TCR beta CDR3 regions from them. The HTBI primer set drove a first-round RT-PCR of the TCR CDR3. From the multiplex PCR reads, TCRdb called clonotypes with MiXCR, one entry per CDR3 protein. Altogether under 400,000 distinct CDR3 sequences are present, 13% to 15% being singletons, with the ten largest covering roughly 19%. The sample comprised blood. The receptor set was obtained from a woman between 55 and 75 years old with Graves' ophthalmopathy.

This clonotype has ten or more counts. The chain recombines TRBV10-3 with TRBJ2-7; 8 nucleotides align to TRBD1. The CDR3 has 14 amino acids. Unmatched junction bases numbered 5, after V lost 4 bases and J lost 3 bases. Germline lookup yields CDR1 ENHRY and CDR2 SYGVKD. In DNA, the CDR3 is TGTGCCATCAGTGCTGACAGGGGTCGCTACGAGCAGTACTTC. Translating it yields CAISADRGRYEQYF.

Note on this clonotype: Its ends do not fully match the called genes, so a read error is possible. The rearrangement joins TRBV11-2 to TRBJ1-6; D is perhaps TRBD1 (6 bases). The CDR3 covers 14 residues. CDR1 and CDR2 from the germline V gene are SGHAT and FQNNGV. CDR3 protein: CARSLDRGTSPLHF. DNA for the CDR3: TGTGCCCGCAGCCTCGACAGAGGGACATCACCCCTCCACTTT.

The V gene is TRBV3-1, the J gene TRBJ2-7; a possible D gene is TRBD2 (6 bases). Germline CDR1 reads LGHDT; CDR2 reads YNNKEL (reference sequence). The CDR3 runs to 15 residues. V gave up 0 bases and J gave up 3 bases, with 12 bases separating them. Written as DNA, the CDR3 is TGTGCCAGCAGCCAAGAAGTTGGAGGGTACTACGAGCAGTACTTC. This sequence encodes CASSQEVGGYYEQYF.

In its sample, this clonotype was seen many times. The chain carries TRBV7-8 and TRBJ1-5; D may be TRBD1 (5 bases). The germline V gene has CDR1 SGHVS and CDR2 FQNEAQ. CDR3 size: 14 residues. The V gene lost 1 base and the J gene lost 3 bases, with 7 bases spanning the gap. The CDR3 coding sequence is TGTGCCAGCAGCTTAGAGGGGCTCAATCAGCCCCAGCATTTT. Its translation: CASSLEGLNQPQHF.

At least ten counts were recorded for this clonotype. J is TRBJ1-1 and V is TRBV9; unclear D gene. The CDR3 is 15 residues long. Trimming pared 0 bases from V and 1 base from J, leaving 10 bases between. Germline CDR1 is SGDLS and CDR2 is YYNGEE. The DNA of the CDR3 is TGTGCCAGCAGCGTAGGGGGTGGGGAGAACACTGAAGCTTTCTTT. Protein sequence: CASSVGGGENTEAFF.

This clonotype has just a few counts. This chain uses TRBV18 with TRBJ2-7; no clear D gene. Trimming took off 1 base at V and 2 bases at J, with 15 bases between the two ends. CDR3 length: 16 residues. Per the germline V gene, CDR1 is KGHSH and CDR2 is LQKENI. CDR3 bases: TGTGCCAGCTCACCACTTGATTTAGGAGCGACCTACGAGCAGTACTTC. Its protein is CASSPLDLGATYEQYF.

There are many counts of this clonotype. The CDR3 here is CAWSGGLPHQDTQYF. CDR3 nucleotides: TGTGCCTGGAGTGGGGGACTACCACACCAAGATACGCAGTATTTT. This chain uses TRBV30 with TRBJ2-3; 7 bases agree with TRBD2. Trimming took 1 base from V and 5 from J; bases not matched to a gene: 9. CDR1 is GTSNPN, CDR2 SVGIG, per germline (reference sequence). CDR3 length: 15 amino acids.

The sample holds many counts of this clonotype. The V gene is TRBV30, the J gene TRBJ2-5; a possible D gene is TRBD2 (6 bases). This CDR3 spans 18 amino acids. Germline values: CDR1 GTSNPN, CDR2 SVGIG (reference sequence). V lost 3 bases and J lost 5, with 28 bases in between. The CDR3 spells CAWRGLARFGSLRETQYF. CDR3 in DNA: TGTGCCTGGAGGGGCCTAGCGCGTTTTGGGTCTCTTAGGGAGACCCAGTACTTC.

This clonotype was seen at least ten times. V and J are TRBV15 and TRBJ1-5; no clear D. V shed 0 bases and J shed 4 bases, with 10 bases lying between them. The germline gives CDR1 LNHNV, CDR2 YYDKDF (reference sequence). The CDR3 has 15 residues. In DNA form, the CDR3 reads TGTGCCACCAGCAGAGAGCGGAGAGTAAATCAGCCCCAGCATTTT. Translation gives CATSRERRVNQPQHF.

This chain joins TRBV25-1 and TRBJ2-3; 9 positions agree with TRBD2. This CDR3 is built from 15 residues. V lost 8 bases, J lost 0 bases, and 6 bases stayed unmatched. The germline gives CDR1 MGHDK, CDR2 SYGVNS. CDR3 nucleotide sequence: TGTGCCAGCTTACATAGCGGGAGCAGCACAGATACGCAGTATTTT. Translating gives CASLHSGSSTDTQYF.

Note on this clonotype: The conserved phenylalanine or tryptophan normally closing the CDR3 is absent here, so this likely arose from a read error. The chain uses TRBV15 and TRBJ2-7; 8 positions match TRBD2. In germline, CDR1 is LNHNV, CDR2 YYDKDF (reference sequence). The J segment lost 3 bases and the V segment lost 5 bases, leaving 9 bases of the junction unmatched. The CDR3 covers 15 residues. The CDR3 sequence: CATSPPRSGSYEQYL. DNA of the CDR3: TGTGCCACCAGCCCCCCCCGGAGCGGGAGCTACGAGCAGTACTTG.

This clonotype was counted many times. The V call is TRBV20-1, the J call TRBJ2-5; D unclear. The CDR3 length is 8 residues. Trimming took 6 bases from V and 7 from J, leaving 3 bases between them. Germline lookup yields CDR1 DFQATT and CDR2 SNEGSKA (reference sequence). CDR3 sequence: CSAGTQYF. Written as DNA, the CDR3 is TGCAGTGCAGGGACCCAGTACTTC.

In its sample, this clonotype was seen many times. The genes are TRBV20-1 and TRBJ2-7; TRBD1 matches at 11 bases. V trimming: 8 bases; J trimming: 7 bases; junction bases outside the gene matches: 13. The CDR3 is 14 amino acids. Germline V gene data show CDR1 as DFQATT and CDR2 as SNEGSKA (reference sequence). CDR3 DNA: TGCAGTACCGATTCCGGGACAGGGGGTCGGGAGCAGTACTTC. Translating gives CSTDSGTGGREQYF.

This chain links TRBV14 with TRBJ2-7; D is tentatively TRBD1 or TRBD2 (5 bases each). In germline, CDR1 is SGHDN, CDR2 FVKESK. Trimming shortened V by 1 base and J by 5 bases, and 12 bases separated the two germline ends. The CDR3 covers 14 residues. The CDR3 DNA reads TGTGCCAGCAGCCAAGGAAGGTCGGGACACGAGCAGTACTTC. Amino acid sequence: CASSQGRSGHEQYF.

On this clonotype itself: A much larger clone differs by one base, so this may be a read error. V is TRBV20-1 and J is TRBJ2-4; D possibly corresponds to TRBD1 (6 bases). Trimming pared 8 bases from V and 5 bases from J, leaving 13 bases between. Germline V gives CDR1 DFQATT, CDR2 SNEGSKA (reference sequence). The CDR3 runs 12 residues. CDR3 residues: CSTGRTENIQYF. The CDR3 DNA reads TGCAGTACTGGACGGACAGAAAACATTCAGTACTTC.

The sample holds many counts of this clonotype. The chain carries TRBV27 and TRBJ1-1, with a tentative D call TRBD1 (5 bases). Germline assignment: CDR1 MNHEY and CDR2 SMNVEV (reference sequence). Trimming removed 1 base from V and 5 bases from J, with 8 bases in between. CDR3 length: 13 amino acids. The CDR3 nucleotides are TGTGCCAGCAGTTTATTGTGGGGGACTGAAGCTTTCTTT. Translating it yields CASSLLWGTEAFF.

This clonotype came up many times. CDR3 loop: CASSLRIMGLAGAPLTGELFF. As DNA, the CDR3 is TGTGCCAGCAGCCTCCGAATTATGGGGTTAGCGGGAGCTCCCCTCACCGGGGAGCTGTTTTTT. The chain has TRBV7-8 and TRBJ2-2; 9 bases align to TRBD2. Germline CDR1 is SGHVS and CDR2 is FQNEAQ. Germline trimming cut 5 bases from V and 4 bases from J; bases unmatched to any gene: 23. CDR3 length: 21 amino acids.

The chain combines TRBV6-1 with TRBJ2-7; TRBD1 might be the D (6 bases). V was shortened by 6 bases and J by 2 bases, with 14 bases between the two germline ends. This CDR3 contains 14 residues. Germline-derived CDR1 and CDR2 are MNHNS and SASEGT. The CDR3 spells CASSQRGYAYEQYF. The CDR3 DNA is TGTGCCAGCAGCCAAAGGGGGTACGCCTACGAGCAGTACTTC.

This clonotype was seen many times. The V and J genes are TRBV18 and TRBJ2-1; D may be TRBD2 (5 bases). Germline values: CDR1 KGHSH, CDR2 LQKENI. V shed 3 bases and J shed 5 bases, with 8 bases lying between them. This CDR3 is 13 amino acids long. The CDR3 loop is CASSPGLNNEQFF. CDR3 bases: TGTGCCAGCTCACCTGGACTGAACAATGAGCAGTTCTTC.

There are a few counts of this clonotype. V is TRBV30 and J is TRBJ2-2; D possibly corresponds to TRBD1 (5 bases). CDR3 length: 16 amino acids. V gave up 2 bases and J gave up 3 bases, with 16 bases separating them. The germline gives CDR1 GTSNPN, CDR2 SVGIG (reference sequence). CDR3 loop: CAWSPTGRWDTGELFF. CDR3 DNA sequence: TGTGCCTGGAGTCCAACAGGACGGTGGGACACCGGGGAGCTGTTTTTT.

This clonotype has at least ten counts. The rearrangement links TRBV11-2 to TRBJ2-3; 11 positions match TRBD1. Germline CDR1 is SGHAT and CDR2 is FQNNGV. V shed 6 bases and J 3 bases; nucleotides not matched to a gene: 5. The CDR3 covers 15 residues. The CDR3 DNA follows: TGTGCCAGCAGTTTTGGACAGGGGGCAACAGATACGCAGTATTTT. Encoded protein: CASSFGQGATDTQYF.

The sample holds a few counts of this clonotype. The chain has TRBV20-1 and TRBJ1-5; 7 positions match TRBD1. Trimming at V came to 7 bases and at J to 2 bases, leaving 11 bases not matched to a gene. Germline-derived CDR1 and CDR2 are DFQATT and SNEGSKA (reference sequence). This CDR3 is built from 15 residues. Here the CDR3 reads CSVRTRGIGNQPQHF. The DNA for the CDR3 is TGCAGTGTTCGGACCAGGGGGATCGGCAATCAGCCCCAGCATTTT.

This clonotype was detected only a few times. V is TRBV20-1 and J is TRBJ1-3, with D unresolved. V dropped 0 bases and J dropped 4 bases, with 7 bases sitting between them. CDR1 and CDR2 (germline): DFQATT, SNEGSKA (reference sequence). The CDR3 extends over 13 amino acids. CDR3 sequence: CSARDSGGNTIYF. The CDR3 DNA reads TGCAGTGCTAGAGATAGTGGAGGAAACACCATATATTTT.

This clonotype was counted between two and nine times. The junction differs from germline at one of its ends, possibly a read error. The chain carries TRBV5-1 and TRBJ2-7; TRBD1 aligns across 9 bases. Germline V gene data show CDR1 as SGHRS and CDR2 as YFSETQ. This CDR3 has 14 amino acids. This CDR3 reads CASSTRTGAYEQYF. The CDR3 DNA reads as TGTGCCAGCAGTACGCGGACAGGGGCCTACGAGCAGTACTTC.

At least ten counts were recorded for this clonotype. The genes are TRBV5-1 and TRBJ2-1; the match to TRBD2 covers 10 bases. The CDR3 is made up of 16 amino acids. Germline CDR1 and CDR2: SGHRS and YFSETQ. After removal of 4 bases from V and 4 bases from J, the junction contained 8 bases not matched to a gene. This CDR3 is CASSPLGLADYNEQFF. The CDR3 DNA reads as TGCGCCAGCAGCCCGCTCGGACTAGCGGATTACAATGAGCAGTTCTTC. The full variable domain, rest sourced from reference TRBV5-1 and TRBJ2-1, is KAGVTQTPRYLIKTRGQQVTLSCSPISGHRSVSWYQQTPGQGLQFLFEYFSETQRNKGNFPGRFSGRQFSNSRSEMNVSTLELGDSALYLCASSPLGLADYNEQFFGPGTRLTVL.